A selection of T cell receptor beta chains follows, all from one sample in a study of shared clonotypes between healthy human individuals. Repertoires were generated with immunoSEQ multiplex PCR, while TCRdb's copy carries only in-frame clones and drops some. The table shows some 1,600,000 clones, with around 98% occurring only once. Sequencing was done on a sample of naive CD4+ T cells sorted from blood. These receptor sequences come from a man aged 25-45 years in good health. CDR3s include the opening cysteine and the closing phenylalanine or tryptophan. Fields, in order: CDR3 protein, CDR3 DNA, clone size, J gene, D gene, V gene. A D gene is named only where the DNA matches it firmly. Clone size is shown for a subset of rows, as once, few, many or a class of expanded clone.

cdr3_aa: CASSPTGLIPSNYGYTF; cdr3_nt: TGTGCCAGCAGCCCGACCGGCCTCATACCGTCTAACTATGGCTACACCTTC; clone_size: NA; j_call: TRBJ1-2; d_call: NA; v_call: TRBV28
cdr3_aa: CASSPRRVLYGNQPQHF; cdr3_nt: TGTGCCAGTAGTCCCCGACGGGTACTCTACGGCAATCAGCCCCAGCATTTT; clone_size: NA; j_call: TRBJ1-5; d_call: NA; v_call: TRBV19
cdr3_aa: CASSLTGDYEKLFF; cdr3_nt: TGCGCCAGCAGCTTAACAGGAGACTATGAAAAACTGTTTTTT; clone_size: NA; j_call: TRBJ1-4; d_call: NA; v_call: TRBV5-1
cdr3_aa: CASSVGLAGFTGELFF; cdr3_nt: TGTGCCAGCAGCGTCGGACTCGCAGGCTTCACCGGGGAGCTGTTTTTT; clone_size: NA; j_call: TRBJ2-2; d_call: NA; v_call: TRBV7-8
cdr3_aa: CSVIRGYGYTF; cdr3_nt: TGCAGCGTTATCAGGGGCTATGGCTACACCTTC; clone_size: NA; j_call: TRBJ1-2; d_call: NA; v_call: TRBV29-1
cdr3_aa: CASSLGGWDRDVVTQYF; cdr3_nt: TGTGCCAGCAGCTTAGGGGGATGGGACAGGGATGTCGTTACGCAGTATTTT; clone_size: NA; j_call: TRBJ2-3; d_call: TRBD1; v_call: TRBV11-2
cdr3_aa: CASSFRDRGRGYEQYF; cdr3_nt: TGCGCCAGCAGCTTCCGGGACAGGGGGCGAGGCTACGAGCAGTACTTC; clone_size: NA; j_call: TRBJ2-7; d_call: TRBD1; v_call: TRBV5-1
cdr3_aa: CASMAVRGDTQYF; cdr3_nt: TGTGCCAGCATGGCGGTCCGGGGAGATACGCAGTATTTT; clone_size: NA; j_call: TRBJ2-3; d_call: NA; v_call: TRBV11-2
cdr3_aa: CAIRWNSGSGTDTQYF; cdr3_nt: TGTGCCATCAGGTGGAATAGCGGGAGCGGGACAGATACGCAGTATTTT; clone_size: NA; j_call: TRBJ2-3; d_call: TRBD2; v_call: TRBV10-3
cdr3_aa: CASSENTGELFF; cdr3_nt: TGTGCCAGCAGCGAGAACACCGGGGAGCTGTTTTTT; clone_size: once; j_call: TRBJ2-2; d_call: NA; v_call: TRBV7-9
cdr3_aa: CASSPLQGRGQETQYF; cdr3_nt: TGTGCCAGCTCACCACTACAGGGTCGAGGGCAAGAGACCCAGTACTTC; clone_size: NA; j_call: TRBJ2-5; d_call: NA; v_call: TRBV18
cdr3_aa: CASIRCHHMTLPEQYF; cdr3_nt: TGTGCCAGCATTCGTTGCCACCACATGACCTTACCCGAGCAGTACTTC; clone_size: NA; j_call: TRBJ2-7; d_call: NA; v_call: TRBV7-9
cdr3_aa: CASSYSPTGTDEQYF; cdr3_nt: TGTGCCAGCAGTTACTCCCCAACAGGGACGGACGAGCAGTACTTC; clone_size: NA; j_call: TRBJ2-7; d_call: NA; v_call: TRBV6-6
cdr3_aa: CSAWDIQAFF; cdr3_nt: TGCAGTGCTTGGGACATACAAGCTTTCTTT; clone_size: NA; j_call: TRBJ1-1; d_call: NA; v_call: TRBV20-1
cdr3_aa: CASRKGGIEAFF; cdr3_nt: TGCGCCAGCAGAAAAGGGGGGATTGAAGCTTTCTTT; clone_size: NA; j_call: TRBJ1-1; d_call: NA; v_call: TRBV23-1
cdr3_aa: CASSPSGSSYNEQFF; cdr3_nt: TGTGCCAGCAGCCCCAGCGGGAGTTCCTACAATGAGCAGTTCTTC; clone_size: NA; j_call: TRBJ2-1; d_call: TRBD2; v_call: TRBV11-3
cdr3_aa: CASSLSLGSNTEAFF; cdr3_nt: TGTGCCAGCAGCCTATCCCTGGGGAGCAACACTGAAGCTTTCTTT; clone_size: NA; j_call: TRBJ1-1; d_call: NA; v_call: TRBV5-4
cdr3_aa: CASSSRRESSEQYF; cdr3_nt: TGTGCCAGTAGTTCGAGGCGGGAGTCGAGCGAGCAGTACTTC; clone_size: NA; j_call: TRBJ2-7; d_call: TRBD2; v_call: TRBV19
cdr3_aa: CASSLEGGSDTQYF; cdr3_nt: TGTGCCAGCAGCTTGGAAGGGGGCTCAGATACGCAGTATTTT; clone_size: NA; j_call: TRBJ2-3; d_call: TRBD1; v_call: TRBV7-9
cdr3_aa: CAGRGRQGAGTGELFF; cdr3_nt: TGTGCCGGCCGAGGAAGACAGGGGGCTGGCACCGGGGAGCTGTTTTTT; clone_size: NA; j_call: TRBJ2-2; d_call: TRBD1; v_call: TRBV30
cdr3_aa: CASSPQLAGTNTGELFF; cdr3_nt: TGTGCCAGCAGTCCACAATTAGCGGGCACGAACACCGGGGAGCTGTTTTTT; clone_size: NA; j_call: TRBJ2-2; d_call: TRBD2; v_call: TRBV27
cdr3_aa: CASRGQGFADTQYF; cdr3_nt: TGTGCCAGTAGGGGACAGGGTTTCGCAGATACGCAGTATTTT; clone_size: NA; j_call: TRBJ2-3; d_call: TRBD1; v_call: TRBV19